Detailed here is one T cell receptor beta chain. This clonotype showed up many times. Its antigen is unknown. No per-base quality is available; no much larger clone lies one base away. Preparation of the library involved PCR. The data were produced on an Illumina HiSeq 2500. TCR library preparation used molecular barcoding, with unique molecular identifiers applied to normalize quantification of the TCRbeta repertoire. The public reads were quality trimmed at Q25 with fastp and then assembled into clones with MiXCR by TCRdb, keeping productive beta chains. Here each entry gathers all rows of one CDR3 protein and keeps the most common genes and DNA. The sample table shows hundreds of thousands of distinct CDR3 sequences, and around 9.1% are seen once. The ten largest clones take up over 6% of the sample. This specimen comes from a study of T-cell reconstitution after alpha-beta-depleted transplantation in children (TCRdb year 2016). In terms of the full investigation: T-cell immune reconstitution after TCRalphabeta/CD19-depleted allogeneic hematopoietic cell transplantation in children was quantitatively tracked in the study by means of TCR repertoire profiling. Findings and caveats that apply to the study as a whole: Over subsequent months, a decline in hyperexpanded clone frequencies was noted, and after one year, T-cell counts and TCRbeta diversity were mostly ascribed to newly produced T cells. In some patients, the high TCRbeta diversity seen at day 60 was put down to recipient T cells and intrathymic progenitors that had survived conditioning. Apparently early alphabetaT-cell count recovery about two months after transplant reportedly relied on only several hundred rapidly expanded clones derived from non-depleted graft cells.

The sample's treatment or condition label, decoded: allogeneic hematopoietic cell transplantation with graft depleted of TCRalphabeta T cells and CD19 B cells. The transplant recipients were children given TCRalphabeta/CD19-depleted allogeneic hematopoietic cell grafts. This material consisted of PBMCs, taken before TCRalphabeta/CD19-depleted stem cell transplant. This sequence originates from a boy younger than two with acute myeloid leukemia, due to receive a stem cell transplant.

The CDR3 in this case is CASSLMGGRPDQPQHF. The DNA reads TGTGCCAGCAGTTTGATGGGGGGGCGGCCAGATCAGCCCCAGCATTTT. Recombination joined TRBV28 with TRBJ1-5; D gene: possibly TRBD1, on 6 matching bases. Taken from the germline V gene, the CDR1 and CDR2 loops are MDHEN and SYDVKM. V is clipped by 3 bases and J by 5 bases, and the sequence between their germline boundaries is 17 bases long. Including the terminal cysteine and phenylalanine, the CDR3 comprises 16 residues. Only the CDR3 region is kept as DNA, spanning 48 bases read in frame from base 1.